A few counts support the clone carrying this T cell receptor (beta chain). Its target is not known. Germline trimming cut 3 bases from V and 9 bases from J; bases unmatched to any gene: 3. This CDR3 contains 12 residues. Germline loops: CDR1 SGDLS, CDR2 YYNGEE. Time point denoted: newly diagnosed GD, antithyroid drugs for less than 3 months. After RNA was extracted from PBMCs, the TCR library was made from it. The TCR beta library used iRepertoire HTBI primers with Arm-PCR amplification of CDR3. Original processing notes: Throughout the samples, researchers identified about 62 TRBV and around 15 TRBJ segments. From the multiplex PCR reads, TCRdb called clonotypes with MiXCR, one entry per CDR3 protein. The authors' filters were not applied to this entry. The sample holds over 350,000 distinct CDR3 sequences, 15% seen once. The sample comes from a study of regulatory T cells in long-lasting Graves disease. Notes on the study in general: Those with persistent Graves' had less TCR diversity than newly diagnosed patients.

This same sample was also part of a study on T cells in Graves' hyperthyroidism and ophthalmopathy. That report adds: Using the HTBI primer set, a first-round RT-PCR was run on the TCR CDR3. The model predicted ophthalmopathy a median roughly six months before onset.

Source: peripheral blood mononuclear cells (PBMCs), taken at new diagnosis, from a patient treated with antithyroid drugs. This rearrangement joins TRBV9 to TRBJ2-1; 7 bases fit TRBD2. The clonotype originates from a woman between 40 and 55 years old with Graves disease. In nucleotides, the CDR3 is TGTGCCAGCAGCGCCGGGGGGACTGAGCAGTTCTTC. Translation gives CASSAGGTEQFF.